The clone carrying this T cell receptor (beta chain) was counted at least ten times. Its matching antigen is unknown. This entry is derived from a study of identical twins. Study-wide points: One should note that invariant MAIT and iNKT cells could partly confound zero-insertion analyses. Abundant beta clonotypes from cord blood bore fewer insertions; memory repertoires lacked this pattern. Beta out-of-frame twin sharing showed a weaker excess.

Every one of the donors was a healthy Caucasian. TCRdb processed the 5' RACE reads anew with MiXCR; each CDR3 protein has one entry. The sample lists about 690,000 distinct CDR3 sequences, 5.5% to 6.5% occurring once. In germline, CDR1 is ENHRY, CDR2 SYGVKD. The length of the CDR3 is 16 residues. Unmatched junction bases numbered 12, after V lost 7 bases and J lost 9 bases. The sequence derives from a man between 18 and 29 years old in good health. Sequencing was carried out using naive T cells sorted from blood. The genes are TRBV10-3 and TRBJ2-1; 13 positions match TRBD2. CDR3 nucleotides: TGTGCCATCAAGACCGCCGGACTAGCGGGAGAGGCTGAGCAGTTCTTC. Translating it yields CAIKTAGLAGEAEQFF.